Listed here are 17 T cell receptor beta chains from one sample, sequenced in a study of cytomegalovirus exposure and HLA in healthy donors. The study ran its PCR with 60 Vbeta and 13 Jbeta primers. TCRdb keeps only in-frame clones here, not all; method: immunoSEQ multiplex PCR. Altogether about 160,000 clones are present, around 80% being singletons, with the ten largest covering under 2.5%. The sequenced sample consisted of PBMCs. The origin of the receptors is a man aged 40-50 years in good health and CMV-seronegative.

This chain uses TRBV5-1 with TRBJ1-1; the D gene is possibly TRBD1 (6 bases). Looked up from germline, CDR1 is SGHRS and CDR2 is YFSETQ. V was shortened by 4 bases and J by 7 bases, with 14 bases between the two germline ends. This CDR3 has 13 residues. The CDR3: CASSPGQPIEAFF. The CDR3 DNA reads as TGCGCCAGCAGCCCAGGACAGCCGATTGAAGCTTTCTTT.

Comments on this clone: One junction end disagrees with the germline gene, perhaps due to a read error. The chain couples TRBV7-9 to TRBJ2-2; 8 bases line up with TRBD2. The germline CDR1 and CDR2 sequences are SEHNR and FQNEAQ (reference sequence). The CDR3 is 16 amino acids. CDR3 sequence: CSSSLQGLVTSGELFF. DNA of the CDR3: TGTTCCAGCAGCTTACAGGGACTAGTTACGTCAGGGGAGCTGTTTTTT.

The V and J genes are TRBV15 and TRBJ2-1; 8 bases align to TRBD2. Losses at the gene ends were 2 bases for V and 1 base for J; bases not matched to a gene: 1. Germline-derived CDR1 and CDR2 are LNHNV and YYDKDF (reference sequence). The CDR3 totals 15 residues. In nucleotides, the CDR3 is TGTGCCACCAGCAGAACTAGCGGATCCTACAATGAGCAGTTCTTC. This codes for CATSRTSGSYNEQFF.

The chain is built from TRBV7-9 and TRBJ2-1; D gene uncertain. The CDR3 is made up of 9 amino acids. Trimming cost V 4 bases and J 12 bases, with 4 bases left between them. Germline V gene data show CDR1 as SEHNR and CDR2 as FQNEAQ (reference sequence). CDR3 bases: TGTGCCAGCAGCTCTCGGCAGTTCTTC. It specifies CASSSRQFF.

This clone was observed a single time. The chain recombines TRBV5-1 with TRBJ2-1, with no clear D. CDR3 length: 15 residues. Germline CDR1 is SGHRS and CDR2 is YFSETQ. Between the trimmed V and J ends, which lost 2 bases and 1 base, there was a span of 10 bases. In DNA, the CDR3 is TGCGCCAGCAGCTTACCAAGCGATTCCTACAATGAGCAGTTCTTC. Encoded protein: CASSLPSDSYNEQFF.

V usage is TRBV5-1 and J usage is TRBJ2-1; 8 bases fit TRBD2. In germline, CDR1 is SGHRS, CDR2 YFSETQ. The CDR3 has 16 residues. V dropped 0 bases and J dropped 2; count of bases not matched to a gene: 4. The CDR3 DNA sequence: TGCGCCAGCAGCTTGGGAGCGGGAGCGGCCTACAATGAGCAGTTCTTC. Its protein product is CASSLGAGAAYNEQFF.

This clone was seen just once. CDR3 region: CSVTSGQETQYF. CDR3 nucleotide sequence: TGCAGCGTTACTAGCGGTCAAGAGACCCAGTACTTC. The V gene is TRBV29-1, the J gene TRBJ2-5; the match to TRBD2 covers 8 bases. The trim removed 5 bases at V and 2 bases at J, leaving 1 base unmatched. This CDR3 has 12 residues. Germline CDR1 and CDR2: SQVTM and ANQGSEA. The variable domain in full, completed from reference TRBV29-1 and TRBJ2-5, reads SAVISQKPSRDICQRGTSLTIQCQVDSQVTMMFWYRQQPGQSLTLIATANQGSEATYESGFVIDKFPISRPNLTFSTLTVSNMSPEDSSIYLCSVTSGQETQYFGPGTRLLVL.

This chain uses TRBV7-9 with TRBJ2-2, with D perhaps matching TRBD2 (5 bases). Germline V gene lookup returns CDR1 SEHNR and CDR2 FQNEAQ (reference sequence). V was cut by 5 bases and J by 1 base, with 5 bases left in between. This CDR3 is 13 amino acids long. CDR3 coding DNA: TGTGCCAGCAGCCGGGGGAACACCGGGGAGCTGTTTTTT. It encodes CASSRGNTGELFF.

This clone was seen a handful of times. V and J are TRBV18 and TRBJ1-3; D is unclear. V lost 4 bases to trimming and J lost 4 bases, with 14 bases between them. The CDR3 runs 15 residues. Germline lookup yields CDR1 KGHSH and CDR2 LQKENI. The CDR3 coding sequence is TGTGCCAGCTCACGTTATGAGGGAAGGGGAAACACCATATATTTT. Residues: CASSRYEGRGNTIYF.

This sequence joins TRBV28 and TRBJ2-7; the match to TRBD2 covers 7 bases. The ends lost 5 bases at V and 3 bases at J; junction bases unmatched: 10. There are 15 residues in the CDR3. Germline CDR1 reads MDHEN; CDR2 reads SYDVKM. The CDR3 DNA is TGTGCCAGCAGTGACCCGCGCGGGAGCCTCTACGAGCAGTACTTC. This codes for CASSDPRGSLYEQYF. Using reference TRBV28 and TRBJ2-7 for the parts outside the CDR3, the full variable domain is DVKVTQSSRYLVKRTGEKVFLECVQDMDHENMFWYRQDPGLGLRLIYFSYDVKMKEKGDIPEGYSVSREKKERFSLILESASTNQTSMYLCASSDPRGSLYEQYFGPGTRLTVT.

The rearrangement uses TRBV10-3 and TRBJ2-7, with 12 positions matching TRBD1. The ends lost 7 bases at V and 4 bases at J; junction bases unmatched: 5. Germline lookup yields CDR1 ENHRY and CDR2 SYGVKD. This CDR3 spans 14 amino acids. The CDR3 reads CAIKQGQGAYEQYF. In DNA form, the CDR3 reads TGTGCCATCAAGCAGGGACAGGGGGCTTACGAGCAGTACTTC.

V and J are TRBV18 and TRBJ1-2; D is possibly TRBD1 (6 bases). Germline CDR1 is KGHSH and CDR2 is LQKENI. This CDR3 has 14 residues. V was pared by 3 bases and J by 2 bases, with 10 bases between. The CDR3 DNA reads as TGTGCCAGCTCACCCGGACAGACGAACTATGGCTACACCTTC. Protein: CASSPGQTNYGYTF.

The V gene is TRBV5-1, the J gene TRBJ2-3, with D hard to call. The V end lost 4 bases, the J end lost 0 bases, and 9 bases lay between the germline ends. CDR1 is SGHRS and CDR2 is YFSETQ in the germline V gene. The CDR3 has 14 residues. The CDR3 is CASSVGASTDTQYF. CDR3 coding DNA: TGCGCCAGCAGCGTAGGAGCTAGCACAGATACGCAGTATTTT.

This chain connects TRBV4-1 to TRBJ2-3; 9 bases line up with TRBD2. Germline V gene lookup returns CDR1 MGHRA and CDR2 YSYEKL. The CDR3 consists of 17 residues. The trim removed 1 base at V and 5 bases at J, leaving 10 bases unmatched. CDR3 residues: CASSQVGLAGIGDTQYF. CDR3 DNA: TGCGCCAGCAGCCAAGTCGGCCTAGCGGGAATCGGAGATACGCAGTATTTT.

This clone was seen only a few times. This chain connects TRBV5-4 to TRBJ2-5; TRBD2 matches 13 bases. Germline assignment: CDR1 SGHNT and CDR2 YYREEE (reference sequence). The length of the CDR3 is 16 residues. J gave up 2 bases and V 7 bases, and 8 bases lay outside the gene matches. CDR3 DNA: TGTGCCAGCCAGACTAGCGGGAGGCCGGGTCAAGAGACCCAGTACTTC. Protein sequence: CASQTSGRPGQETQYF.

The V and J genes are TRBV19 and TRBJ2-1, with 13 bases matching TRBD2. The CDR3 loop spans 16 amino acids. The J segment lost 10 bases and the V segment lost 7 bases, leaving 13 bases of the junction unmatched. Per germline, CDR1 LNHDA and CDR2 SQIVND (reference sequence). CDR3 region: CASTPSGLAGVGEQFF. CDR3 coding DNA: TGTGCCAGTACCCCCTCCGGACTAGCGGGAGTCGGGGAGCAGTTCTTC. Full variable domain (remainder filled in from reference TRBV19 and TRBJ2-1): DGGITQSPKYLFRKEGQNVTLSCEQNLNHDAMYWYRQDPGQGLRLIYYSQIVNDFQKGDIAEGYSVSREKKESFPLTVTSAQKNPTAFYLCASTPSGLAGVGEQFFGPGTRLTVL.

The chain is built from TRBV5-5 and TRBJ2-7, with D perhaps matching TRBD2 (6 bases). Germline CDR1 and CDR2: SGHKS and YYEKEE (reference sequence). V was clipped by 0 bases and J by 3 bases, with 10 bases between them. The CDR3 extends over 14 amino acids. In DNA form, the CDR3 reads TGTGCCAGCAGCTTGGACGGCGGGAACTACGAGCAGTACTTC. Translation gives CASSLDGGNYEQYF.